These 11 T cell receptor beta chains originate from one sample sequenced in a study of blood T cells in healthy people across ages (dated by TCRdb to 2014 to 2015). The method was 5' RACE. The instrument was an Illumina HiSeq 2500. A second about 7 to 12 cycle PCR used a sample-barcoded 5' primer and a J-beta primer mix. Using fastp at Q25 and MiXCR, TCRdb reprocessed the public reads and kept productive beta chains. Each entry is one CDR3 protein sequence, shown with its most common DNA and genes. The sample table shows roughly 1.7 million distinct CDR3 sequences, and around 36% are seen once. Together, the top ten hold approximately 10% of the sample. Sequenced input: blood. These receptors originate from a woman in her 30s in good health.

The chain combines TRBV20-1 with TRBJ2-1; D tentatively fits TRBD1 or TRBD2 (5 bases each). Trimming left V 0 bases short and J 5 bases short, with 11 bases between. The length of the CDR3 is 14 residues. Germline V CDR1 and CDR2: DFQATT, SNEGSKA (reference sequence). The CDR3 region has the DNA TGCAGTGCTAGAGATCGACGGGGACACAATGAGCAGTTCTTC. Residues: CSARDRRGHNEQFF.

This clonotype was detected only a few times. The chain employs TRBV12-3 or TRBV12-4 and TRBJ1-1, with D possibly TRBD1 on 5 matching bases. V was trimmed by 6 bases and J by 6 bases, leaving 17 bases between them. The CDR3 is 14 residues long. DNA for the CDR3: TGTGCCAGCAGCATCGGGACCCTCGCCCCTGAAGCTTTCTTT. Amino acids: CASSIGTLAPEAFF.

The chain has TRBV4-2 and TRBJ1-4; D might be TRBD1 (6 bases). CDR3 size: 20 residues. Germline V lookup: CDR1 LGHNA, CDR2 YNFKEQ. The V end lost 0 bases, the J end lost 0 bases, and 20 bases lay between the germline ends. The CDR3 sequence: CASSQDPRTEIHATNEKLFF. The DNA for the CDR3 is TGTGCCAGCAGCCAAGATCCCCGGACAGAGATCCATGCAACTAATGAAAAACTGTTTTTT.

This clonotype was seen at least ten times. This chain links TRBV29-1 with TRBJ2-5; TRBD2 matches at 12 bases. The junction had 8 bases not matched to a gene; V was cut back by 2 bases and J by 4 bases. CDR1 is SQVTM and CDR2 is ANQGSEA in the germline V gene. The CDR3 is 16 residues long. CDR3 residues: CSVERASGRAGETQYF. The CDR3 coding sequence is TGCAGCGTTGAACGGGCTAGCGGGAGGGCCGGAGAGACCCAGTACTTC.

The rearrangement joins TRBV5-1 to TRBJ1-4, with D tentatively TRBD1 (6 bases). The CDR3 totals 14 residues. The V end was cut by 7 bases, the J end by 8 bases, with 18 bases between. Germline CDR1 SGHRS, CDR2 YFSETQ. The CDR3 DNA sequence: TGCGCCAGCCGCACCTCGGGACAAAACGAAAAACTGTTTTTT. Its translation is CASRTSGQNEKLFF.

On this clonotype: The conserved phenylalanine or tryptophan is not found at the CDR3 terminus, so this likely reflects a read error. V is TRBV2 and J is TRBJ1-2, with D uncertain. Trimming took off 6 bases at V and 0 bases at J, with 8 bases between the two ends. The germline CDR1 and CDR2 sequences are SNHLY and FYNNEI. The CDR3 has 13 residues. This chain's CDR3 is CASSDQPNYGYTC. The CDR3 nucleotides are TGTGCCAGCAGCGACCAGCCTAACTATGGCTACACCTGC.

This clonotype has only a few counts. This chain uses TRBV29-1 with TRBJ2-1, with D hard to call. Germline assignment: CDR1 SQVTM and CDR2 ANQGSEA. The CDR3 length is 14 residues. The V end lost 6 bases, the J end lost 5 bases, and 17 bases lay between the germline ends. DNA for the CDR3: TGCAGCGTAAGGGAACGGGCCGAGAACAATGAGCAGTTCTTC. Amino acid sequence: CSVRERAENNEQFF.

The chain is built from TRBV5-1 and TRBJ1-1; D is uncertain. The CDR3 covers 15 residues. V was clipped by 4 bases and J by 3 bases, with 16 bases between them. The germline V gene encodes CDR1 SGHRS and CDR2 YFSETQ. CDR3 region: CASSPRERGDTEAFF. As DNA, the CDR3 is TGCGCCAGCAGCCCTCGGGAGCGTGGGGACACTGAAGCTTTCTTT.

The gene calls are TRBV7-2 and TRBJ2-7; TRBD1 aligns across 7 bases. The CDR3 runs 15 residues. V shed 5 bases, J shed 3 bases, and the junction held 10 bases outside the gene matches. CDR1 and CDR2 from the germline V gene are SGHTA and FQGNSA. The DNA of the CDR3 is TGTGCCAGCAGCGCACACGGGACAGCCGTCTACGAGCAGTACTTC. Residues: CASSAHGTAVYEQYF.

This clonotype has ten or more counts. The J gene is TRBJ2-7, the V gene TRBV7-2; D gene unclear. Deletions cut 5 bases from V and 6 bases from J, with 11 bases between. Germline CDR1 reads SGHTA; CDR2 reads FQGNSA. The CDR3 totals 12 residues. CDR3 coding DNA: TGTGCCAGCAGCCCGCAGTGGGTCGAGCAGTACTTC. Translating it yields CASSPQWVEQYF.

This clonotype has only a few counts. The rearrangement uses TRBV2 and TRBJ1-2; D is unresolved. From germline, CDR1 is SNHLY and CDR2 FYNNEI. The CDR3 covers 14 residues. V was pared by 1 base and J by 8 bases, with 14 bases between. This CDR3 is CASSEVAGFFGYTF. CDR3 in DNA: TGTGCCAGCAGTGAAGTCGCGGGGTTCTTCGGCTACACCTTC.